Listed here are 10 T cell receptor beta chains from one sample, sequenced in a study of T cell changes during pregnancy in multiple sclerosis. Sequenced by immunoSEQ multiplex PCR; TCRdb stores in-frame clones only, minus some. The sample has tens of thousands of clones; more than 85% are singletons. The material sequenced was CD4+ T cells from peripheral blood mononuclear cells, taken in the second trimester of pregnancy. Every receptor here comes from a female donor in good health, enrolled as a control in a pregnancy study.

The chain couples TRBV7-2 to TRBJ1-5, with 8 bases fitting TRBD1. This CDR3 spans 13 amino acids. J gave up 4 bases and V 4 bases, and 0 bases lay outside the gene matches. The germline V gene encodes CDR1 SGHTA and CDR2 FQGNSA. The CDR3 DNA follows: TGTGCCAGCAGCTGGGACAGGAATCAGCCCCAGCATTTT. Translating it yields CASSWDRNQPQHF.

This sequence joins TRBV28 and TRBJ1-5, with 7 positions matching TRBD1. This CDR3 comprises 15 residues. Germline-derived CDR1 and CDR2 are MDHEN and SYDVKM. Trimming removed 3 bases from V and 4 bases from J; junction bases left unmatched: 6. CDR3 region: CASSFDRVANQPQHF. DNA for the CDR3: TGTGCCAGCAGTTTCGACAGGGTGGCTAATCAGCCCCAGCATTTT.

J is TRBJ1-4 and V is TRBV6-6; TRBD1 agrees at 7 bases. Per the germline V gene, CDR1 is MNHNY and CDR2 is SVGAGI (reference sequence). V was clipped by 4 bases and J by 7 bases; unmatched bases: 12. This CDR3 is built from 16 residues. The chain's CDR3 is CASSSTGEPSSEKLFF. CDR3 DNA: TGTGCCAGCAGTTCCACAGGGGAACCTTCGAGTGAAAAACTGTTTTTT.

The rearrangement links TRBV7-9 to TRBJ2-7; TRBD2 agrees at 9 bases. V lost 6 bases and J lost 7; bases outside the gene matches: 10. Germline CDR1 SEHNR, CDR2 FQNEAQ (reference sequence). The CDR3 is 14 amino acids. The CDR3 loop is CASSSTSGSGEQYF. The CDR3 nucleotides are TGTGCCAGCAGTTCGACTAGCGGAAGTGGGGAGCAGTACTTC.

The chain couples TRBV29-1 to TRBJ2-3; unclear D gene. The CDR3 runs 12 residues. Trimming took off 6 bases at V and 6 bases at J, with 13 bases between the two ends. Per the germline V gene, CDR1 is SQVTM and CDR2 is ANQGSEA. The CDR3 region is CSVTTRPDTQYF. CDR3 nucleotide sequence: TGCAGCGTCACCACACGCCCCGATACGCAGTATTTT.

The rearrangement joins TRBV28 to TRBJ1-5; TRBD1 might be the D (5 bases). Germline-derived CDR1 and CDR2 are MDHEN and SYDVKM. CDR3 length: 14 amino acids. V shed 6 bases and J shed 3 bases, with 12 bases lying between them. CDR3 loop: CASREGPLNQPQHF. The DNA of the CDR3 is TGTGCCAGCAGGGAGGGGCCCCTCAATCAGCCCCAGCATTTT. Using reference TRBV28 and TRBJ1-5 for the parts outside the CDR3, the full variable domain is DVKVTQSSRYLVKRTGEKVFLECVQDMDHENMFWYRQDPGLGLRLIYFSYDVKMKEKGDIPEGYSVSREKKERFSLILESASTNQTSMYLCASREGPLNQPQHFGDGTRLSIL.

The rearrangement links TRBV7-8 to TRBJ1-5; 8 bases map to TRBD1. CDR3 size: 14 residues. V was clipped by 3 bases and J by 7 bases; unmatched bases: 5. Germline CDR1 reads SGHVS; CDR2 reads FQNEAQ. The CDR3 loop reads CASSFGQGYQPQHF. The CDR3 bases are TGTGCCAGCAGCTTTGGACAGGGTTACCAGCCCCAGCATTTT.

The chain combines TRBV18 with TRBJ1-5; D gene unclear. There are 15 residues in the CDR3. V was pared by 3 bases and J by 1 base, with 10 bases between. CDR1 and CDR2 (germline): KGHSH, LQKENI. CDR3 in amino acids: CASSPSDRSNQPQHF. DNA for the CDR3: TGTGCCAGCTCACCCAGCGACCGCAGCAATCAGCCCCAGCATTTT.

This clone has only one observation. The V and J genes are TRBV9 and TRBJ2-1, with 7 nucleotides matching TRBD2. CDR3 length: 15 amino acids. Trimming at V came to 0 bases and at J to 3 bases, leaving 3 bases not matched to a gene. CDR1 is SGDLS, CDR2 YYNGEE, per germline. Here the CDR3 DNA reads TGTGCCAGCAGCGTAGACGGCGGGGGCTACAATGAGCAGTTCTTC. This encodes CASSVDGGGYNEQFF.

The chain recombines TRBV10-3 with TRBJ2-2; D is unclear. This CDR3 is 13 amino acids long. The ends were cut back, 4 bases at V and 5 bases at J, with 8 bases in the middle. Germline loops: CDR1 ENHRY, CDR2 SYGVKD. CDR3 coding DNA: TGTGCCATCAGTGCCCCGAGAACCGGGGAGCTGTTTTTT. Its protein product is CAISAPRTGELFF.